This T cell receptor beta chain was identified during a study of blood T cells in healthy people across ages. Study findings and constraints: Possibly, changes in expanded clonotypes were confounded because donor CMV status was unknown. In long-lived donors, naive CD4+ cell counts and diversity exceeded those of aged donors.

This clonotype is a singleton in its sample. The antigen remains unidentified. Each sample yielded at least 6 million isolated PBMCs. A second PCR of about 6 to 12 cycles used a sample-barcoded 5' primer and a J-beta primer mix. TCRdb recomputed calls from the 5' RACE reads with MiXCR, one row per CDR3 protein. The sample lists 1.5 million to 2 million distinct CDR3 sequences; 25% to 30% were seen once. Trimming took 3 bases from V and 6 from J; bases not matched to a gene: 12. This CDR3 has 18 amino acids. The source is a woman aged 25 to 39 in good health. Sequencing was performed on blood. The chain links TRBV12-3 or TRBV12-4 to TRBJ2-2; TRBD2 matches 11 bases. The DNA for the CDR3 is TGTGCCAGCAGTTTTGGGACTAGCGGAAAGTGGAAAGCCGGGGAGCTGTTTTTT. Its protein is CASSFGTSGKWKAGELFF.